The clone carrying this T cell receptor beta chain was detected only a few times. Its target is not known. This sample's TCRbeta library carried unique molecular identifier barcodes. Each CDR3 protein gets one entry after TCRdb re-called the PCR reads with MiXCR. The table has fewer than 550,000 distinct CDR3 sequences, 11% seen once. V shed 4 bases and J 2 bases; nucleotides not matched to a gene: 10. The CDR3 covers 17 residues. Germline V gene data show CDR1 as ENHRY and CDR2 as SYGVKD. This sample was included in a study of T-cell reconstitution after alpha-beta-depleted transplantation in children. Study-level findings and limits: About two months after transplant, alpha-beta T cells reportedly came from several hundred expanded graft clones. Newly made T cells mostly supplied T-cell counts and diversity one year after transplant. Certain patients had high TCRbeta diversity at day 60, and it came from recipient T cells and thymic progenitors that survived.

The chain recombines TRBV10-3 with TRBJ2-3, with TRBD2 matching over 9 bases. The receptor was derived from a female patient aged 2-9 years who had a stem cell transplant for aplastic anemia, so the T cells may come from the graft donor. The sample here was PBMCs, mostly from graft donor cells, taken 180 days after TCRalphabeta/CD19-depleted stem cell transplant. The CDR3 DNA follows: TGTGCCATCAGTGGTCGGTGGGCGGGAGGGCCCACAGATACGCAGTATTTT. As protein: CAISGRWAGGPTDTQYF.